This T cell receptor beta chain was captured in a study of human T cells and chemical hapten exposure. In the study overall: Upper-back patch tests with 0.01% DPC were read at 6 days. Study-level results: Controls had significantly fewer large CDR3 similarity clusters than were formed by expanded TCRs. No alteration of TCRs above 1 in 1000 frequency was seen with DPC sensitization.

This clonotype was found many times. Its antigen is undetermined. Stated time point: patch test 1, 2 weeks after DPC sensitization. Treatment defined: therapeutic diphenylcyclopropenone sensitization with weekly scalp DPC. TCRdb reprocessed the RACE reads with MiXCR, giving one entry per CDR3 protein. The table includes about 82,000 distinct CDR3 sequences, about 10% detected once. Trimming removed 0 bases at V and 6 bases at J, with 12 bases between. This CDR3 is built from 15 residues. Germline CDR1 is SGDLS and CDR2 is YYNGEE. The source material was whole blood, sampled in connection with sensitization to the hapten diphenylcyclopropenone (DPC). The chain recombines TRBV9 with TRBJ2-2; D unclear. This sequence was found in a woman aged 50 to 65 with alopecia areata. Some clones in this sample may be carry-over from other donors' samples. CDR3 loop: CASSVAGLGAGELFF. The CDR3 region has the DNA TGTGCCAGCAGCGTAGCAGGCTTAGGCGCCGGGGAGCTGTTTTTT.